This T cell receptor beta chain was retrieved from a study of blood T cell repertoires in COVID-19. Study in general: Sources were T cells, B-cell-depleted T cells, or PBMCs; the material itself was cDNA or gDNA.

As processed by the authors: Quantification of nucleated cells was approximated via reference gene primer amplification. Here immunoSEQ multiplex PCR was the method, and the copy in TCRdb shows in-frame clones only, minus some. The V and J calls and clone size are taken from that table; D and trimming were inferred from the DNA. The top ten clones hold 25% to 35% of a sample with approximately 25,000 clones, about 92% of them seen once. The ends were cut back, 8 bases at V and 0 bases at J, with 17 bases in the middle. CDR3 length: 16 amino acids. CDR1 is SGHNT, CDR2 YENEEA, per germline. The source of this sequence is a man in his 70s with active COVID-19. The sample was peripheral blood. The rearrangement uses TRBV11-3 and TRBJ1-5; no firm D call. The CDR3 DNA reads as TGTGCCAGCCACGGATCAGAGGTGGATAGCAATCAGCCCCAGCATTTT. Its translation is CASHGSEVDSNQPQHF.